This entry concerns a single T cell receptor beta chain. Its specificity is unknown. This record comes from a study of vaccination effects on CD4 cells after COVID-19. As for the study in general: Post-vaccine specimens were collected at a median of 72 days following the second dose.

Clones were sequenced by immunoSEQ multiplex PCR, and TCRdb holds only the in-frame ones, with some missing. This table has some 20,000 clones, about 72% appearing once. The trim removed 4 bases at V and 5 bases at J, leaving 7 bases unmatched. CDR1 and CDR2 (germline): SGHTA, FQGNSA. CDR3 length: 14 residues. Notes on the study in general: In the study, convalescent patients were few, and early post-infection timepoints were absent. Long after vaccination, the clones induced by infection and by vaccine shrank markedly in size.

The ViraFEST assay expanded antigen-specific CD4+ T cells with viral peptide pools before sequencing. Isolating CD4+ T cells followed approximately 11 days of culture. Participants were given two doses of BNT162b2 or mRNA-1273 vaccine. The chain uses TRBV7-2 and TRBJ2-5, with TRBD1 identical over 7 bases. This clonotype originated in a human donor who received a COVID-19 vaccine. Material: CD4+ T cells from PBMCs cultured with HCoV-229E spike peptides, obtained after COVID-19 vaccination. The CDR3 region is CASSYRQGWETQYF. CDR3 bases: TGTGCCAGCAGCTACCGACAGGGATGGGAGACCCAGTACTTC.